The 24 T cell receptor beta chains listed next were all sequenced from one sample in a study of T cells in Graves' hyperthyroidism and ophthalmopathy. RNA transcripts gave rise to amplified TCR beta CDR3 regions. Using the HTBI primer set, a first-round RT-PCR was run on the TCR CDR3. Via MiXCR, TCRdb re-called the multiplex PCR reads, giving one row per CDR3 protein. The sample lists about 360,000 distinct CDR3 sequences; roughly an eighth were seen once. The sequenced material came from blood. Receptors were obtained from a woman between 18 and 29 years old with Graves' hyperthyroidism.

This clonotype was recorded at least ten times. The CDR3 is CASTPGTKRNEQFF. The CDR3, as DNA: TGTGCCAGCACCCCCGGGACGAAACGGAATGAGCAGTTCTTC. This chain uses TRBV12-3 or TRBV12-4 with TRBJ2-1; the D call may be TRBD1 or TRBD2 (5 bases each). The V end lost 7 bases, the J end lost 7 bases, and 17 bases lay between the germline ends. This CDR3 comprises 14 residues.

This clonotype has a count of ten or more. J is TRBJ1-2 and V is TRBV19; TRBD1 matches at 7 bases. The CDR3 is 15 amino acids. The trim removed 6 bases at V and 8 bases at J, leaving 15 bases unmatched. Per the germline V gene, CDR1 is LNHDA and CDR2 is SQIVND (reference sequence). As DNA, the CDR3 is TGTGCCAGTAGGCCACAGGGGACAAGGATGGGCGGCTACACCTTC. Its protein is CASRPQGTRMGGYTF.

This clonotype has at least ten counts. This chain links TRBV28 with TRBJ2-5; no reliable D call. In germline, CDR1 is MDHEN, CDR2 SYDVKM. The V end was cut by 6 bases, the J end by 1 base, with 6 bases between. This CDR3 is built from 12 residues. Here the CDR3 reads CASRSFQETQYF. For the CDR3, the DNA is TGTGCCAGCAGGAGCTTCCAAGAGACCCAGTACTTC.

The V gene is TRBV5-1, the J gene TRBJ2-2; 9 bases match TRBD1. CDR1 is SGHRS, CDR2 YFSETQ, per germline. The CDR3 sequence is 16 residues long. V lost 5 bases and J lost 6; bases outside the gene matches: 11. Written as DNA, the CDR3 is TGCGCCAGCAGGACAGGGGGGGCGTTTAACCCCGGGGAGCTGTTTTTT. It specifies CASRTGGAFNPGELFF.

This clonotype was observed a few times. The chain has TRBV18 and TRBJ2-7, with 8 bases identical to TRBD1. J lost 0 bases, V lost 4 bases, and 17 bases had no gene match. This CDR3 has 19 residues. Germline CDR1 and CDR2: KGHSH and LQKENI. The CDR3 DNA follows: TGTGCCAGCTCACATAACTCGGGACAGGCTCCTTCGAGCTCCTACGAGCAGTACTTC. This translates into CASSHNSGQAPSSSYEQYF.

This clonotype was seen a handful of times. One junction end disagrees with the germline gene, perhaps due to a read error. The CDR3 region has the DNA TGTGCCAGCAGTTTAATGGGTGATTCACTCCTCCACTTT. Its protein product is CASSLMGDSLLHF. The V and J genes are TRBV12-3 or TRBV12-4 and TRBJ1-6; D uncertain. This CDR3 has 13 amino acids.

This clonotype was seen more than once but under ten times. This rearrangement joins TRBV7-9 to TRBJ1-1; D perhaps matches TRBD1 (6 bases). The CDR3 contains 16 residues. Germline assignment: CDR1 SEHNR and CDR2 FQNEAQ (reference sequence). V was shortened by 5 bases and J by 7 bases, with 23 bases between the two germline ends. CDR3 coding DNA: TGTGCCAGCAGCCCGAGGGGACGGGACAACTTGATTGAAGCTTTCTTT. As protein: CASSPRGRDNLIEAFF. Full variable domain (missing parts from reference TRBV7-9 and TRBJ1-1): DTGVSQNPRHKITKRGQNVTFRCDPISEHNRLYWYRQTLGQGPEFLTYFQNEAQLEKSRLLSDRFSAERPKGSFSTLEIQRTEQGDSAMYLCASSPRGRDNLIEAFFGQGTRLTVV.

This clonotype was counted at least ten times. CDR3 nucleotide sequence: TGTGCCAGCAGCTTAGCCCGGTACCAAGAGACCCAGTACTTC. It yields the protein CASSLARYQETQYF. The V gene is TRBV11-2, the J gene TRBJ2-5, with D unclear. The V and J ends lost 1 base and 0 bases respectively, with 6 bases between them. The CDR3 spans 14 residues. Per the germline V gene, CDR1 is SGHAT and CDR2 is FQNNGV.

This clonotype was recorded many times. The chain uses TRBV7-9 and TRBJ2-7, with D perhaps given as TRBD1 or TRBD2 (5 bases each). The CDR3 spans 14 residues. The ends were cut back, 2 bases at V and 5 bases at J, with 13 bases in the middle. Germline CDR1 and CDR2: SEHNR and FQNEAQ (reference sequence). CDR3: CASSLRDPAHEQYF. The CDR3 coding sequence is TGTGCCAGCAGCTTAAGGGACCCGGCCCACGAGCAGTACTTC.

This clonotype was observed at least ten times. The CDR3 sequence is CATRRGTDTQYF. CDR3 sequence (DNA): TGTGCCACCCGGAGAGGGACAGATACGCAGTATTTT. The gene calls are TRBV12-3 or TRBV12-4 and TRBJ2-3; tentatively, D is TRBD2 (5 bases). This CDR3 contains 12 residues. Trimming removed 10 bases from V and 3 bases from J, with 11 bases in between.

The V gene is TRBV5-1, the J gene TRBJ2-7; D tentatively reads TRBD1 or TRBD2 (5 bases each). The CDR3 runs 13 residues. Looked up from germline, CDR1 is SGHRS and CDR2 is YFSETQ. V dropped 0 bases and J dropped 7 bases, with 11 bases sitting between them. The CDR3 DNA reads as TGCGCCAGCAGCTTGGTGGGGACCTTGGAGCAGTACTTC. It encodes CASSLVGTLEQYF. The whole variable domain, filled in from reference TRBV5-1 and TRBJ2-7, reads KAGVTQTPRYLIKTRGQQVTLSCSPISGHRSVSWYQQTPGQGLQFLFEYFSETQRNKGNFPGRFSGRQFSNSRSEMNVSTLELGDSALYLCASSLVGTLEQYFGPGTRLTVT.

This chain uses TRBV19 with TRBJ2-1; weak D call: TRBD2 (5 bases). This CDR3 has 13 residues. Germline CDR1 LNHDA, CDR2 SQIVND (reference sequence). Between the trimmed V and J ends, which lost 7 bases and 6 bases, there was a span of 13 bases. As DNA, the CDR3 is TGTGCCAGTATCGGACTGGACTCCAATGAGCAGTTCTTC. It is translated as CASIGLDSNEQFF.

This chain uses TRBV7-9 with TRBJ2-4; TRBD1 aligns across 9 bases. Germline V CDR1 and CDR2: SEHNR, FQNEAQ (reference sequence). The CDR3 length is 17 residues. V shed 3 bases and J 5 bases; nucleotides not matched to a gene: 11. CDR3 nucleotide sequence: TGTGCCAGCAGCTTGGGGTCAGGGACAGGGAGGCAAAACATTCAGTACTTC. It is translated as CASSLGSGTGRQNIQYF. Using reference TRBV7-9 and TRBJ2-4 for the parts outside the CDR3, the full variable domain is DTGVSQNPRHKITKRGQNVTFRCDPISEHNRLYWYRQTLGQGPEFLTYFQNEAQLEKSRLLSDRFSAERPKGSFSTLEIQRTEQGDSAMYLCASSLGSGTGRQNIQYFGAGTRLSVL.

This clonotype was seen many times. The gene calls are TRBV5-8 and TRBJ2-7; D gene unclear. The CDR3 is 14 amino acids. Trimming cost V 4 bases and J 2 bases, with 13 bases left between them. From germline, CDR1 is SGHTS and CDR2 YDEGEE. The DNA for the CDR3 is TGTGCCAGCAGCCCTGAAAAGATCACCTACGAGCAGTACTTC. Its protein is CASSPEKITYEQYF.

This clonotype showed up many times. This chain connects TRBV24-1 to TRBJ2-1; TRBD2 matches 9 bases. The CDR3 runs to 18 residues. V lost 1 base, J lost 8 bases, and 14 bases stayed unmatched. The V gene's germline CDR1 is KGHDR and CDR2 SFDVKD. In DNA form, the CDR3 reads TGTGCCACCAGTGATTTTCGGGGTAGCGGGAGATCCGGCGATGAGCAGTTCTTC. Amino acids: CATSDFRGSGRSGDEQFF.

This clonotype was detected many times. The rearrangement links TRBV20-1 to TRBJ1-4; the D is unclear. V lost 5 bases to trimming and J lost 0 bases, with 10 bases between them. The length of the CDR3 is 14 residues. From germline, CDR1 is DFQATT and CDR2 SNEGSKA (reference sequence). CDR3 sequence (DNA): TGCAGTGCTTGGAGGGTTCCAACTAATGAAAAACTGTTTTTT. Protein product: CSAWRVPTNEKLFF.

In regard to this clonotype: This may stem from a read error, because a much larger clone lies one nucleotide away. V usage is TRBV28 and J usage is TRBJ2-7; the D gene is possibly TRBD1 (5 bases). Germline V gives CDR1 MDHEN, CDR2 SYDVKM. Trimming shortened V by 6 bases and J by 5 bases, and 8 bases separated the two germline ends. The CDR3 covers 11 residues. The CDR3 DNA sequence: TGTGCCAGCAGATTACAGGACGAGCAGTACTTC. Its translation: CASRLQDEQYF.

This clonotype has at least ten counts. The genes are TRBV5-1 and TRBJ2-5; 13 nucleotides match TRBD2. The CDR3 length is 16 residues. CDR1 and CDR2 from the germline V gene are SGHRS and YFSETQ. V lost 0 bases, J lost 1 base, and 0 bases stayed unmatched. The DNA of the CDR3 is TGCGCCAGCAGCTTGGGGACTAGCGGGAGCCAAGAGACCCAGTACTTC. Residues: CASSLGTSGSQETQYF.

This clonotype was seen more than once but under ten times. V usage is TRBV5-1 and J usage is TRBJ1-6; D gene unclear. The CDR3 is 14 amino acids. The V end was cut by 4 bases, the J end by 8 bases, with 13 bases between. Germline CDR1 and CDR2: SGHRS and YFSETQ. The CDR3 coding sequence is TGCGCCAGCAGCCGTGACTTGGGCCATTCACCCCTCCACTTT. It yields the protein CASSRDLGHSPLHF. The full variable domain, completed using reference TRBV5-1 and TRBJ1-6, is KAGVTQTPRYLIKTRGQQVTLSCSPISGHRSVSWYQQTPGQGLQFLFEYFSETQRNKGNFPGRFSGRQFSNSRSEMNVSTLELGDSALYLCASSRDLGHSPLHFGNGTRLTVT.

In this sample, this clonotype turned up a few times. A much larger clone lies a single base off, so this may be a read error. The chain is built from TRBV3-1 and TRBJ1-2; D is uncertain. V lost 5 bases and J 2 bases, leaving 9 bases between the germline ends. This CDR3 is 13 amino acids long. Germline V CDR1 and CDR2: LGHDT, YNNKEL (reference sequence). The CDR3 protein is CASSLGKNYGYTF. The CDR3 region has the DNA TGTGCCAGCAGCTTAGGGAAAAACTATGGCTACACCTTC.

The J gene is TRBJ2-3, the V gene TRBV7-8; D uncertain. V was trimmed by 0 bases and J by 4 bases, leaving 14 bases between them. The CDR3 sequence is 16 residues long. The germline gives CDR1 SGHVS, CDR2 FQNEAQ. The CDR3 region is CASSLARWLSSDTQYF. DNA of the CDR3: TGTGCCAGCAGCTTAGCGCGTTGGCTTAGTTCAGATACGCAGTATTTT.

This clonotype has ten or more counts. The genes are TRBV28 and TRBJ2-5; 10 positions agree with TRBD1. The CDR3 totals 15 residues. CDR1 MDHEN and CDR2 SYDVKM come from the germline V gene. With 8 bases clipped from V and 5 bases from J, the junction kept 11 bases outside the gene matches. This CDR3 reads CASLLGTGAGETQYF. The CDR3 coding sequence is TGTGCCAGCTTACTGGGGACAGGGGCAGGGGAGACCCAGTACTTC.

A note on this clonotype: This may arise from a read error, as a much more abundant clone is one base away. This chain's CDR3 is CASIPGQGNEQFF. CDR3 DNA sequence: TGTGCCAGCATCCCTGGACAGGGCAATGAGCAGTTCTTC. This chain links TRBV28 with TRBJ2-1; 8 bases line up with TRBD1. The CDR3 contains 13 residues. The V segment lost 7 bases and the J segment 6 bases; nucleotides outside the gene matches: 5. Germline V lookup: CDR1 MDHEN, CDR2 SYDVKM.

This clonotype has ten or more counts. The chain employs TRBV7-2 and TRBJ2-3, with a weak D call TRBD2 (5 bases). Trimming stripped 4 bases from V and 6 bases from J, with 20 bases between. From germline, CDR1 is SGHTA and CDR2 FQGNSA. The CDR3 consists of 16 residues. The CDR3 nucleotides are TGTGCCAGCAGCTCCCCCTACGGTAGGAGGACGGATACGCAGTATTTT. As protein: CASSSPYGRRTDTQYF.